This TCR beta chain stems from a study of blood T cell repertoires in COVID-19. Assignment of participants to cohorts was predicated upon participant-reported clinical history. This CDR3 comprises 13 residues. Deletions cut 6 bases from V and 0 bases from J, with 9 bases between. Sequenced by immunoSEQ multiplex PCR; TCRdb stores in-frame clones only, minus some. The sample has 300,000 to 400,000 clones; approximately 83% are singletons. The sample taken for sequencing was PBMCs or T cells enriched from blood (not recorded which). This receptor was taken from a woman aged 35 to 49 with acute COVID-19. This rearrangement joins TRBV12-3 or TRBV12-4 to TRBJ2-7; possibly TRBD2 for D (6 bases). For the CDR3, the DNA is TGTGCCAGCAGGAGGGAGGTCTCCTACGAGCAGTACTTC. The encoded protein is CASRREVSYEQYF.